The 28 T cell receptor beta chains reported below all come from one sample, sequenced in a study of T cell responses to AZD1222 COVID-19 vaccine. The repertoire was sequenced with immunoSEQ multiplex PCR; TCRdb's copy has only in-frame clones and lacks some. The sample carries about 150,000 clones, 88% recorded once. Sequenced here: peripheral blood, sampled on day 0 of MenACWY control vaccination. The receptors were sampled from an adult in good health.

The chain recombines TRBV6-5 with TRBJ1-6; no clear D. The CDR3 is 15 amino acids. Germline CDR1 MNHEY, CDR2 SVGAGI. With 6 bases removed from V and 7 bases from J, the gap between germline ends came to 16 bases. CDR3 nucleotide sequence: TGTGCCAGCAGCTCCGCCGGCAGGTTGAATTCACCCCTCCACTTT. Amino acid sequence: CASSSAGRLNSPLHF.

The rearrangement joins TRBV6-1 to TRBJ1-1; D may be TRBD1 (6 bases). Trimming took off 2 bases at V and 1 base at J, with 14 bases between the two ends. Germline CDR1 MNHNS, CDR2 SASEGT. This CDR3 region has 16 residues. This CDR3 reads CASSEPNGGQNTEAFF. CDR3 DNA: TGTGCCAGCAGTGAACCGAACGGGGGACAGAACACTGAAGCTTTCTTT.

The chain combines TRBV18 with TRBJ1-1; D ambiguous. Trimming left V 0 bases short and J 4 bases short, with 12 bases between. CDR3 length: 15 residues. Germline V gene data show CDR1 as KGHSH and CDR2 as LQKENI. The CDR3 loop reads CASSPPSGSPTEAFF. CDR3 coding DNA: TGTGCCAGCTCACCACCGTCGGGCAGCCCCACTGAAGCTTTCTTT.

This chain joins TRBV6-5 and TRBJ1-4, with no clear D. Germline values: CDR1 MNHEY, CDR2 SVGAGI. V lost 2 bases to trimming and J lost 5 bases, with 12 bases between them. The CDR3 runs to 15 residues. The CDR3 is CASSYDGRPNEKLFF. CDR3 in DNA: TGTGCCAGCAGTTACGATGGGAGACCGAATGAAAAACTGTTTTTT.

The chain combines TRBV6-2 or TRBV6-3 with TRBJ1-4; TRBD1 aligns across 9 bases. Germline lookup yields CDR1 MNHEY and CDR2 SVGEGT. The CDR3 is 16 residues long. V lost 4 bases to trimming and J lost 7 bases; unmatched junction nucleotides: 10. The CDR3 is CASSSISTGGREKLFF. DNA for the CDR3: TGTGCCAGCAGTTCAATATCGACAGGGGGGCGTGAAAAACTGTTTTTT.

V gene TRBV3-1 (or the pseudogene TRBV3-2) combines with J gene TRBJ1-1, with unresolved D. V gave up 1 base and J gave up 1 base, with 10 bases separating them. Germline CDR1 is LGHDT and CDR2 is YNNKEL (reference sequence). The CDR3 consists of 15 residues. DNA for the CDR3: TGTGCCAGCAGCCAAGCTTGGTCAGCGAACACTGAAGCTTTCTTT. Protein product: CASSQAWSANTEAFF.

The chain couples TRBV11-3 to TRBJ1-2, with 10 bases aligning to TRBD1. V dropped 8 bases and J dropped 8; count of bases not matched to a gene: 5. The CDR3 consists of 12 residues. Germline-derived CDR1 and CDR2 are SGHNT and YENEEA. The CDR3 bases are TGTGCCAGCGGGACAGGGGTCTTAGGCTACACCTTC. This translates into CASGTGVLGYTF.

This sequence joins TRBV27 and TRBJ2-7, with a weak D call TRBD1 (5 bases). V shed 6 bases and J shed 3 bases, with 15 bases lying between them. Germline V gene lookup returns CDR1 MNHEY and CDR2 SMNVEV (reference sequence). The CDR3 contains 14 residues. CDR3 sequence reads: CASSRKDTDYEQYF. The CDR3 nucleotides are TGTGCCAGCAGCCGAAAGGACACAGACTACGAGCAGTACTTC.

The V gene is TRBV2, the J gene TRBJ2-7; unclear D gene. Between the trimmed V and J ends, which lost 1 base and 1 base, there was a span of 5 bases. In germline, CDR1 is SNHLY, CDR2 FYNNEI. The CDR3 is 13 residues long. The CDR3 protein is CASSEVFSYEQYF. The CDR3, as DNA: TGTGCCAGCAGTGAAGTCTTTTCCTACGAGCAGTACTTC.

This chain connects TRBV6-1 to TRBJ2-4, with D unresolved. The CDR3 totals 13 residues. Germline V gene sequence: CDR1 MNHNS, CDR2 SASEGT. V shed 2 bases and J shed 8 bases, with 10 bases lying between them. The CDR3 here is CASSEHLGDIQYF. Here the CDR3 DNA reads TGTGCCAGCAGTGAACACCTTGGGGACATTCAGTACTTC.

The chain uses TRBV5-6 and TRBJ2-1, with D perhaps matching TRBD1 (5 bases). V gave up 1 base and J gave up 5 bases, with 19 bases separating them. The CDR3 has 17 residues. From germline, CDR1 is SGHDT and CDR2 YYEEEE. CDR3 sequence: CASSLKGFAGFDNEQFF. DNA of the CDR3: TGTGCCAGCAGCTTGAAGGGGTTCGCAGGGTTCGACAATGAGCAGTTCTTC. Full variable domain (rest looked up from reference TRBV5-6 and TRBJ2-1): DAGVTQSPTHLIKTRGQQVTLRCSPKSGHDTVSWYQQALGQGPQFIFQYYEEEERQRGNFPDRFSGHQFPNYSSELNVNALLLGDSALYLCASSLKGFAGFDNEQFFGPGTRLTVL.

In nucleotides, the CDR3 is TGTGCCAGCAGCTCAGGGTTTGGTTCACCCCTCCACTTT. Translation: CASSSGFGSPLHF. This chain joins TRBV6-2 or TRBV6-3 and TRBJ1-6, with D possibly TRBD1 on 5 matching bases. The CDR3 covers 13 residues. With 6 bases removed from V and 9 bases from J, the gap between germline ends came to 12 bases. Germline assignment: CDR1 MNHEY and CDR2 SVGEGT.

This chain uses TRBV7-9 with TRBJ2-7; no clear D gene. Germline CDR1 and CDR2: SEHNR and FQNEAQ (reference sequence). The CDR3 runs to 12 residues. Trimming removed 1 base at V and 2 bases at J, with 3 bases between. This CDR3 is CASSLDTYEQYF. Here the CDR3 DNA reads TGTGCCAGCAGCTTAGACACCTACGAGCAGTACTTC.

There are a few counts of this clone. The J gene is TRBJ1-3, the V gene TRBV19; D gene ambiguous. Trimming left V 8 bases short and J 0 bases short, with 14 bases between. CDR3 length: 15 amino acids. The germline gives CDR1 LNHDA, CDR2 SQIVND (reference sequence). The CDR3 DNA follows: TGTGCCAGTCATTTTAATCCTACCTCTGGAAACACCATATATTTT. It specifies CASHFNPTSGNTIYF.

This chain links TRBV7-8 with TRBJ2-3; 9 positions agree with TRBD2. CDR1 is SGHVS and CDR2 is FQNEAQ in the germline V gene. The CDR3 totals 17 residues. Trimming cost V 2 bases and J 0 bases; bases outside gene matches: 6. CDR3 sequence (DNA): TGTGCCAGCAGCTTATTCCAGCGGGGGGCTAGCACAGATACGCAGTATTTT. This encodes CASSLFQRGASTDTQYF.

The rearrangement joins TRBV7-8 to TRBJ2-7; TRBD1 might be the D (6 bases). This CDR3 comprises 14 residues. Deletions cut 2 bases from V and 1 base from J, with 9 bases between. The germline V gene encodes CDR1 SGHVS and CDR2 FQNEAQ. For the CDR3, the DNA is TGTGCCAGCAGCTTAAGACAGGTTTCCTACGAGCAGTACTTC. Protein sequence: CASSLRQVSYEQYF. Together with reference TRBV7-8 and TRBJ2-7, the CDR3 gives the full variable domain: GAGVSQSPRYKVAKRGQDVALRCDPISGHVSLFWYQQALGQGPEFLTYFQNEAQLDKSGLPSDRFFAERPEGSVSTLKIQRTQQEDSAVYLCASSLRQVSYEQYFGPGTRLTVT.

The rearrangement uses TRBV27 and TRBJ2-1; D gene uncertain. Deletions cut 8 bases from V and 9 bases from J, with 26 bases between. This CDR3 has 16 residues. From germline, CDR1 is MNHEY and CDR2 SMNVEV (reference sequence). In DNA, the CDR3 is TGTGCCAGCTCTGCATATGACGACCCTAACGGCGGTGAGCAGTTCTTC. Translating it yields CASSAYDDPNGGEQFF.

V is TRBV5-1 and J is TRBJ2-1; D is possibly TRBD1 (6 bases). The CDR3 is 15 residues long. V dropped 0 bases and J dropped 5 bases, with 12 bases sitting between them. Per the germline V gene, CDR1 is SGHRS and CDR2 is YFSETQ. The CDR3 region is CASSLASGVDNEQFF. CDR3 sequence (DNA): TGCGCCAGCAGCTTGGCCTCAGGGGTCGACAATGAGCAGTTCTTC.

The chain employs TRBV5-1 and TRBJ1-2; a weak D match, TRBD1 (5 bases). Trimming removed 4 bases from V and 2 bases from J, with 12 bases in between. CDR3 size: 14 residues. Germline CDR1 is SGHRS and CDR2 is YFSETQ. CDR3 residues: CASSATGTNYGYTF. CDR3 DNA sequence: TGCGCCAGCAGCGCCACCGGGACGAACTATGGCTACACCTTC.

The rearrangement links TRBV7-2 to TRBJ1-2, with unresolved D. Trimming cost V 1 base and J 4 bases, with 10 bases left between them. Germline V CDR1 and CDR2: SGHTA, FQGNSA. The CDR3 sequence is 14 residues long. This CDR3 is CASSLGGRSYGYTF. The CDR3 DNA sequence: TGTGCCAGCAGCTTAGGGGGTCGCAGCTATGGCTACACCTTC.

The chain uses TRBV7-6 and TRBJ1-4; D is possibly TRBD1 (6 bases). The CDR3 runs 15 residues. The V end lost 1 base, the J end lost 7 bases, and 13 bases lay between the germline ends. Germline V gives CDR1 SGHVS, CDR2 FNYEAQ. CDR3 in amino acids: CASSLEGGNGEKLFF. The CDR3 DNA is TGTGCCAGCAGCTTAGAGGGGGGGAACGGTGAAAAACTGTTTTTT.

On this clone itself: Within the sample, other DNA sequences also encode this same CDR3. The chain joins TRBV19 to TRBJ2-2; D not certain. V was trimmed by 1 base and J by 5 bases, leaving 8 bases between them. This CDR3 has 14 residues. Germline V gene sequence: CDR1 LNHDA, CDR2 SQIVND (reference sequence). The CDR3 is CASSIGANTGELFF. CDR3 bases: TGTGCCAGTAGTATAGGGGCAAATACCGGGGAGCTGTTTTTT. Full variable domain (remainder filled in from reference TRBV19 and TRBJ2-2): DGGITQSPKYLFRKEGQNVTLSCEQNLNHDAMYWYRQDPGQGLRLIYYSQIVNDFQKGDIAEGYSVSREKKESFPLTVTSAQKNPTAFYLCASSIGANTGELFFGEGSRLTVL.

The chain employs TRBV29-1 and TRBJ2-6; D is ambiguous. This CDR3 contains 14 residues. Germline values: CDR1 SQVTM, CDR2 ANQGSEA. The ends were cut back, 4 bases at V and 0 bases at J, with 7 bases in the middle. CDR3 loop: CSVGVFSGANVLTF. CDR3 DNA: TGCAGCGTTGGCGTTTTCTCTGGGGCCAACGTCCTGACTTTC.

CDR3 protein: CASSQDSPGLPEDEQFF. DNA for the CDR3: TGCGCCAGCAGCCAAGACTCCCCGGGACTTCCCGAGGATGAGCAGTTCTTC. The chain recombines TRBV4-3 with TRBJ2-1; possibly TRBD2 for D (6 bases). V lost 0 bases and J 8 bases, leaving 20 bases between the germline ends. CDR1 and CDR2 from the germline V gene are LGHNA and YSLEER. CDR3 length: 17 amino acids.

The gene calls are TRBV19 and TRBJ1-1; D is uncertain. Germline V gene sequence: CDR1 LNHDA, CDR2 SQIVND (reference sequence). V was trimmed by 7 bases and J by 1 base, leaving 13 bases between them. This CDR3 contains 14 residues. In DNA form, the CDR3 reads TGTGCCAGTATCCCGGACGGATCGAACACTGAAGCTTTCTTT. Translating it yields CASIPDGSNTEAFF.

The CDR3 region is CATSSSPGLLNQPQHF. The CDR3 nucleotides read TGTGCCACCAGTTCATCGCCAGGGCTTCTTAATCAGCCCCAGCATTTT. This chain connects TRBV24-1 to TRBJ1-5; D might be TRBD1 (5 bases). Per germline, CDR1 KGHDR and CDR2 SFDVKD. Trimming removed 6 bases at V and 4 bases at J, with 18 bases between. The CDR3 is 16 amino acids.

The CDR3 DNA reads as TGTGCCAGCAGCTTTGGACCGTGGAACACTGAAGCTTTCTTT. Residues: CASSFGPWNTEAFF. V usage is TRBV7-3 and J usage is TRBJ1-1; D call uncertain. In germline, CDR1 is SGHTA, CDR2 FQGTGA. Trimming stripped 3 bases from V and 1 base from J, with 9 bases between. The CDR3 runs to 14 residues.

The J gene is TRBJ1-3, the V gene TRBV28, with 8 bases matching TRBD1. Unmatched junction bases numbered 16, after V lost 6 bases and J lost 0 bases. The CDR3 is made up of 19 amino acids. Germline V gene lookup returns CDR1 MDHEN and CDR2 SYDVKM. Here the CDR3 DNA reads TGTGCCAGCAGGTCCCTCGGTTTCCGGGACAGGAACTCTGGAAACACCATATATTTT. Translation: CASRSLGFRDRNSGNTIYF.